The TCR beta chain under discussion was sequenced for a study of graft-versus-host responses after intestinal transplantation. Overall study: All recipients were given anti-thymocyte globulin induction, and tacrolimus and steroids were then administered for roughly three years. Whole-study findings and limits: Among circulating GvH clones, peak levels were associated with early post-transplant declines in HvG clones. GvH clones were identified in recipient marrow, with some first appearing in ileum or blood.

Per the germline V gene, CDR1 is LNHNV and CDR2 is YYDKDF (reference sequence). V was cut by 0 bases and J by 0 bases, with 5 bases left in between. This CDR3 spans 14 amino acids. This clone was recorded a few times. Its antigen is unidentified. Assay used: immunoSEQ multiplex PCR; TCRdb lists only in-frame clones, some missing. This table has 60,000 to 75,000 clones, roughly 90% appearing once. This TCR derives from a human donor who received an intestinal transplant. The V call is TRBV15, the J call TRBJ1-1; D not certain. This specimen consisted of unstimulated CD8+ T cells sorted from spleen or lymph node cells, obtained before intestinal transplant. Written as DNA, the CDR3 is TGTGCCACCAGCAGAGAGAGGATGAACACTGAAGCTTTCTTT. It encodes CATSRERMNTEAFF.